This T cell receptor (beta chain) was sequenced during a study of tumor and adjacent non-tumor tissue in lung cancer (dated by TCRdb to 2017 to 2018). Describing the broader study: Of the cohort, 11 to 12 patients had adenocarcinoma, 2 had squamous cell carcinoma and 1 had small cell lung cancer. The approximately 15 patients were aged about 30 to 76 years, included some 10 men and 5 women, and had TNM stage I to III disease. In total, sequencing yielded fewer than 150 million productive TCRbeta reads, which works out to an average of about 4.2 million reads per sample. Bulk TCRbeta repertoires were compared between lung tumor tissue and matched distant non-tumor lung tissue obtained from fewer than 18 lung cancer patients. For each patient, one tumor sample and one normal lung sample were taken, giving approximately 29 paired specimens that underwent TCRbeta CDR3 sequencing. Points the paper makes about the study in general: Tumor tissue showed significantly greater TCR diversity (inverse Simpson) than normal lung tissue (about 400 vs 150, P = 0.0075, Mann-Whitney U test). Only roughly 14 patients were in the cohort, and the authors stated that larger samples and more detailed clinical data are needed. Significantly higher TCR diversity was found in younger patients, and higher tumor TCR diversity was associated with shorter overall and disease-free survival. The top 100 clones accounted for a significantly larger cumulative portion of the repertoire in normal lung than in tumor tissue. The sequencing platform is not named in the methods, and unique molecular identifiers are not mentioned. Because peripheral blood was not sequenced, the blood TCRbeta repertoires of the lung cancer patients in the study went unexamined.

The library was built by means of multiplex PCR. TCRdb records Illumina HiSeq 2500 as the sequencer. TCRbeta libraries were constructed through three rounds of nested PCR with primers (Table S4) according to protocols adapted from ARM-PCR. Before sequencing, PCR products in the 200-500 bp range were cut out of the gel and cleaned up using the QIAquick gel extraction kit. On the authors' methods: Trimmomatic was used to clean the reads, FLASH merged the cleaned reads into complete CDR3 sequences, and MiTCR assigned the sequences to V(D)J germline segments. VDJtools was used to compute clonal diversity as the inverse Simpson's index. In-frame sequences lacking a premature stop codon were counted as productive reads. Through fastp at Q25 and MiXCR, TCRdb rebuilt clones from the public reads, retaining in-frame beta chains. Every CDR3 protein is listed once, alongside the most common genes and DNA of its rows. TCRdb's processing, not the authors', yielded these V and J calls. The sample profile shows more than 75,000 distinct CDR3 sequences; roughly 80% of them were found once. About 14% of the sample goes to the ten largest clones.

RNA was isolated from bulk unsorted tissue, and RNA quality was assessed with a NanoDrop ND-1000 and an Agilent 2100. Donors were newly diagnosed lung cancer patients admitted for thoracic surgery in China between August and November 2014, without prior chemotherapy. Anyone who had undergone radiotherapy or chemotherapy before, or who had another cancer at the same time, was left out of the study. Pieces of surgical tissue measuring roughly 1-2.2 cm3 were kept in RNAlater solution and held at -80 degrees C until needed. This clonotype was seen many times. Its recognized antigen is unknown. Nothing much larger sits one base from this clone, and base qualities are not available. This sequence originates from a woman aged 50 to 60 with non-small cell lung cancer. Specimen: lung tumor tissue.

The CDR3 protein is CASSKPTAGNYEQYF. The DNA reads as follows: TGTGCCAGCAGCAAGCCGACCGCTGGAAACTACGAGCAGTACTTC. Rearrangement joined TRBV7-2 to TRBJ2-7; no D segment can be confidently identified. Taken from cysteine to phenylalanine, the CDR3 has 15 residues. This entry keeps only the CDR3 DNA: 45 bases, framed from base 1. According to the germline V gene, CDR1 reads SGHTA and CDR2 reads FQGNSA. A distance of 17 bases separates the germline ends of V and J, which lose 5 bases and 3 bases respectively.